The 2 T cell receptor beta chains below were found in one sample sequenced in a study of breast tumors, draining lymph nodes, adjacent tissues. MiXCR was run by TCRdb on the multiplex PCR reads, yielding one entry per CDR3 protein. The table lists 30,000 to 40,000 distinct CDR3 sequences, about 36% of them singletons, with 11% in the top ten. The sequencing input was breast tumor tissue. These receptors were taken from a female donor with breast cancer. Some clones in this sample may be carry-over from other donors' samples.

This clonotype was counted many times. This chain's CDR3 is CASRPWTSANNEQFF. DNA for the CDR3: TGTGCCAGCAGACCTTGGACTAGCGCGAACAATGAGCAGTTCTTC. The J gene is TRBJ2-1, the V gene TRBV6-2 or TRBV6-3, with 9 bases identical to TRBD2. V dropped 6 bases and J dropped 5; count of bases not matched to a gene: 8. The CDR3 has 15 amino acids. The V gene's germline CDR1 is MNHEY and CDR2 SVGEGT.

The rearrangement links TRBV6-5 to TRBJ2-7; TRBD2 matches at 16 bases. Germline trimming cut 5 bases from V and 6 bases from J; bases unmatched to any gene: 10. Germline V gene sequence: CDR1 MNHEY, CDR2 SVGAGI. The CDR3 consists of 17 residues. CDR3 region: CASSRLGTSGRASEQYF. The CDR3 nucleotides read TGTGCCAGCAGTAGACTAGGGACTAGCGGGAGGGCCTCCGAGCAGTACTTC.